The present TCR beta chain was sequenced within a study of cytomegalovirus exposure and HLA in healthy donors. Study results and caveats: The likely explanation for a cluster of highly shared sequence variants was sequencing artifact. Compared with the approximately 700-donor mean, an Asian-associated ancestry cluster reportedly had fewer N-insertions, according to a later analysis.

60 Vbeta and 13 Jbeta primers were used in PCR. Clones were read by immunoSEQ multiplex PCR, and TCRdb kept only the in-frame ones, dropping some. The table gives tens of thousands of clones; the top ten clones make up 12% of it. Germline V gene lookup returns CDR1 SGHNT and CDR2 YENEEA. Trimming took 3 bases from V and 5 from J; bases not matched to a gene: 3. This CDR3 has 13 amino acids. Of note for this clone: Its antigen remains unidentified.

The chain carries TRBV11-3 and TRBJ2-7, with TRBD1 identical over 8 bases. The sample was PBMCs. The receptor comes from a woman in her thirties in good health and CMV-seropositive. The CDR3 DNA reads TGTGCCAGCAGCTTGGACAGGGAAGACGAGCAGTACTTC. Encoded protein: CASSLDREDEQYF. The full variable domain, completed using reference TRBV11-3 and TRBJ2-7, is EAGVVQSPRYKIIEKKQPVAFWCNPISGHNTLYWYLQNLGQGPELLIRYENEEAVDDSQLPKDRFSAERLKGVDSTLKIQPAELGDSAVYLCASSLDREDEQYFGPGTRLTVT.